These T cell receptor beta chains were read from a single sample in a study of PD-1 blockade in classical Hodgkin lymphoma. TCRdb's copy holds only in-frame clones and misses some; the assay was immunoSEQ multiplex PCR. The profile shows about 41,000 clones, around 69% of them singletons. Sequences were derived from peripheral blood mononuclear cells (PBMCs), sampled before the fourth cycle of nivolumab. All receptors derive from a human donor with classical Hodgkin lymphoma. The CDR3 runs from the conserved cysteine through the conserved F or W. A D gene is named only where the DNA matches it firmly. Clone size is not always given. Where it is, it says once, few, many or a class for expanded clones.

J | size | V | D | CDR3 | DNA
TRBJ2-5 | NA | TRBV4-2 | NA | CASSQSRTETQYF | TGTGCCAGCAGCCAATCAAGGACGGAGACCCAGTACTTC
TRBJ2-1 | NA | TRBV19 | NA | CASSMAVYNEQFF | TGTGCCAGTAGTATGGCAGTCTACAATGAGCAGTTCTTC
TRBJ2-1 | few | TRBV13 | NA | CASSLAPTSSHKTRINEQFF | TGTGCCAGCAGCTTAGCCCCTACATCCTCACATAAAACGAGAATTAATGAGCAGTTCTTC
TRBJ1-1 | NA | TRBV5-6 | NA | CASSLVGVAGAFF | TGTGCCAGCAGCTTGGTAGGGGTCGCGGGTGCTTTCTTT
TRBJ2-1 | NA | TRBV7-8 | TRBD2 | CASSWTSGENNEQFF | TGTGCCAGCAGCTGGACTAGCGGGGAAAACAATGAGCAGTTCTTC
TRBJ2-3 | NA | TRBV7-9 | NA | CASSPRGPDTQYF | TGTGCCAGCAGCCCGCGGGGGCCAGATACGCAGTATTTT
TRBJ1-2 | once | TRBV6-6 | TRBD1 | CASSYSPRGPYGYTF | TGTGCCAGCAGTTACTCACCCAGGGGGCCATATGGCTACACCTTC
TRBJ1-1 | NA | TRBV9 | NA | CASSVTGWLDTEAFF | TGTGCCAGCAGCGTAACAGGGTGGCTGGACACTGAAGCTTTCTTT
TRBJ1-5 | NA | TRBV30 | NA | CAWSFQGNQPQHF | TGTGCCTGGAGCTTCCAGGGCAATCAGCCCCAGCATTTT
TRBJ2-7 | NA | TRBV7-2 | TRBD2 | CASSSFGLAGVRGEQYF | TGTGCCAGCAGCTCCTTTGGACTAGCGGGGGTACGGGGGGAGCAGTACTTC
TRBJ1-6 | few | TRBV6-1 | NA | CASSGSPLHF | TGTGCCAGCAGTGGTTCACCCCTCCACTTT
TRBJ1-5 | NA | TRBV28 | NA | CASSYNSNQPQHF | TGTGCCAGCAGTTATAATAGCAATCAGCCCCAGCATTTT
TRBJ1-2 | NA | TRBV27 | NA | CASSNTHINRDFGYTF | TGTGCCAGCAGCAATACTCACATCAACCGGGATTTTGGCTACACCTTC
TRBJ1-3 | NA | TRBV28 | NA | CASSTEEGRVFTGNTIYF | TGTGCCAGCAGCACCGAAGAGGGCAGGGTTTTTACTGGAAACACCATATATTTT
TRBJ1-5 | NA | TRBV6-5 | NA | CASSTNTFSNQPQHF | TGTGCCAGCAGCACTAACACCTTTAGCAATCAGCCCCAGCATTTT
TRBJ2-7 | once | TRBV7-6 | TRBD1 | CASSLSQGAVNEQYF | TGTGCCAGCAGCTTATCACAGGGGGCGGTTAACGAGCAGTACTTC
TRBJ1-4 | NA | TRBV4-1 | NA | CASSHPGTSNEKLFF | TGCGCCAGCAGCCACCCCGGGACATCTAATGAAAAACTGTTTTTT
TRBJ1-5 | NA | TRBV5-1 | NA | CASSFGTEGNQPQHF | TGCGCCAGCAGCTTTGGGACGGAGGGCAATCAGCCCCAGCATTTT
TRBJ2-7 | NA | TRBV6-5 | NA | CASSGGYSYEQYF | TGTGCCAGCAGTGGCGGTTACTCCTACGAGCAGTACTTC
TRBJ1-1 | NA | TRBV7-8 | NA | CASSLEKRPLPNTEAFF | TGTGCCAGCAGCTTAGAGAAGAGGCCTTTACCGAACACTGAAGCTTTCTTT
TRBJ1-6 | few | TRBV19 | NA | CASSINQGWTPLHF | TGTGCCAGTAGTATAAATCAGGGCTGGACACCCCTCCACTTT
TRBJ1-2 | NA | TRBV6-1 | TRBD1 | CASSDGTVGYTF | TGTGCCAGCAGTGACGGGACAGTGGGCTACACCTTC
TRBJ2-1 | NA | TRBV15 | TRBD1 | CATSRTGTGVPNEQFF | TGTGCCACCAGCAGGACAGGGACAGGGGTCCCCAATGAGCAGTTCTTC
TRBJ2-7 | NA | TRBV5-4 | TRBD2 | CASSFQGGGAQEQYF | TGTGCCAGCAGCTTTCAGGGCGGGGGGGCTCAAGAGCAGTACTTC
TRBJ2-3 | NA | TRBV11-2 | TRBD2 | CASSLEAGVLDTQYF | TGTGCCAGCAGCTTAGAGGCGGGGGTGTTGGATACGCAGTATTTT
TRBJ2-2 | NA | TRBV19 | NA | CASSTSLNTGELFF | TGTGCCAGTAGTACATCGCTGAACACCGGGGAGCTGTTTTTT
TRBJ2-1 | NA | TRBV10-2 | NA | CASEDSWEVNEQFF | TGCGCCAGCGAGGATTCTTGGGAGGTCAATGAGCAGTTCTTC
TRBJ1-5 | NA | TRBV6-6 | NA | CASSYSANNQPQHF | TGTGCCAGCAGTTACTCGGCTAACAATCAGCCCCAGCATTTT
TRBJ1-4 | NA | TRBV28 | NA | CASREQGREKLFF | TGTGCCAGCAGAGAGCAGGGAAGAGAAAAACTGTTTTTT
TRBJ2-7 | few | TRBV5-6 | TRBD1 | CASSCPGTGEIEQYF | TGTGCCAGCAGCTGCCCCGGGACAGGTGAAATCGAGCAGTACTTC
TRBJ2-2 | NA | TRBV14 | NA | CASSQVRTETGELFF | TGTGCCAGCAGCCAAGTTCGGACAGAGACCGGGGAGCTGTTTTTT
TRBJ1-5 | NA | TRBV7-2 | NA | CASSFLAGGNQPQHF | TGTGCCAGCAGCTTCCTCGCAGGGGGCAATCAGCCCCAGCATTTT
TRBJ2-7 | once | TRBV28 | NA | CASSSPTTRLGGPYEQYF | TGTGCCAGCAGTTCTCCCACTACTAGACTAGGGGGGCCCTACGAGCAGTACTTC
TRBJ2-7 | NA | TRBV2 | NA | CAGSPLRDEQYF | TGTGCCGGCAGCCCCTTGAGGGACGAGCAGTACTTC
TRBJ1-1 | few | TRBV14 | NA | CASSPTVGNTEAFF | TGTGCCAGCAGTCCTACTGTTGGGAACACTGAAGCTTTCTTT
TRBJ2-1 | NA | TRBV4-1 | TRBD2 | CASSPERGSYNEQFF | TGCGCCAGCAGCCCCGAGCGGGGGAGCTACAATGAGCAGTTCTTC
TRBJ2-1 | few | TRBV7-6 | TRBD2 | CASSLGLADHNEQFF | TGTGCCAGCAGCTTGGGACTAGCGGACCACAATGAGCAGTTCTTC
TRBJ2-1 | NA | TRBV28 | NA | CASSLGIGLEGLRHNEQFF | TGTGCCAGCAGTTTAGGGATCGGCCTAGAAGGATTACGACACAATGAGCAGTTCTTC
TRBJ1-2 | NA | TRBV28 | NA | CASSSEGVGGYTF | TGTGCCAGCAGTTCCGAGGGCGTTGGGGGCTACACCTTC
TRBJ1-1 | NA | TRBV6-1 | NA | CASSEKGSTEAFF | TGTGCCAGCAGTGAGAAAGGGAGCACTGAAGCTTTCTTT
TRBJ2-1 | NA | TRBV1 | NA | CTSSPGGPDNEQFF | TGCACCAGCAGCCCGGGGGGCCCAGACAATGAGCAGTTCTTC
TRBJ2-5 | NA | TRBV7-9 | NA | CASSLGLAVETQYF | TGTGCCAGCAGCTTGGGGCTAGCTGTGGAGACCCAGTACTTC
TRBJ2-5 | NA | TRBV5-1 | TRBD2 | CASSLELAEETQYF | TGCGCCAGCAGCTTGGAACTAGCGGAAGAGACCCAGTACTTC
TRBJ2-1 | NA | TRBV10-3 | TRBD1 | CAASGTGFNEQFF | TGTGCCGCCTCCGGGACAGGGTTCAATGAGCAGTTCTTC